The 8 T cell receptor beta chains listed next were all sequenced from one sample in a study of CD8 T cells in Susac syndrome. Roughly 0.45 to 1 ug RNA was reverse transcribed with random hexamers. TCRdb re-derived calls from the immunoSEQ multiplex PCR reads in MiXCR, one entry per CDR3 protein. The sample has approximately 190,000 distinct CDR3 sequences; 90% to 95% are singletons. Specimen: CD4+ T cells from PBMCs. The receptor set was obtained from a human donor with multiple sclerosis.

The chain couples TRBV9 to TRBJ2-5; D gene ambiguous. V was trimmed by 4 bases and J by 4 bases, leaving 11 bases between them. CDR3 length: 13 amino acids. Germline CDR1 reads SGDLS; CDR2 reads YYNGEE. CDR3 in amino acids: CASSFKLGETQYF. The CDR3 bases are TGTGCCAGCAGCTTCAAGCTGGGAGAGACCCAGTACTTC.

The chain recombines TRBV12-3 or TRBV12-4 with TRBJ2-6; D gene uncertain. CDR3 length equals 15 residues. Deletions cut 4 bases from V and 4 bases from J, with 11 bases between. CDR3 amino acids: CASSWGPLGANVLTF. The CDR3 DNA reads TGTGCCAGCAGTTGGGGTCCCCTCGGGGCCAACGTCCTGACTTTC.

The rearrangement joins TRBV29-1 to TRBJ2-1; 7 bases line up with TRBD2. Germline V gives CDR1 SQVTM, CDR2 ANQGSEA. The CDR3 runs to 15 residues. V lost 7 bases, J lost 0 bases, and 9 bases stayed unmatched. CDR3: CSGISGPSSYNEQFF. The CDR3 region has the DNA TGCAGCGGGATTAGCGGGCCTAGCTCCTACAATGAGCAGTTCTTC.

This rearrangement joins TRBV7-9 to TRBJ1-1; D remains ambiguous. With 1 base removed from V and 6 bases from J, the gap between germline ends came to 6 bases. Germline CDR1 reads SEHNR; CDR2 reads FQNEAQ (reference sequence). This CDR3 spans 12 amino acids. The DNA for the CDR3 is TGTGCCAGCAGCTTAGAGACATCTGAAGCTTTCTTT. Translating gives CASSLETSEAFF.

This chain connects TRBV11-2 to TRBJ2-1; 10 nucleotides agree with TRBD2. V was pared by 1 base and J by 9 bases, with 12 bases of the junction left unmatched. CDR3 length: 17 amino acids. CDR1 is SGHAT and CDR2 is FQNNGV in the germline V gene. This chain's CDR3 is CASSLGSVLAGVSEQFF. For the CDR3, the DNA is TGTGCCAGCAGCTTAGGTAGTGTGCTAGCGGGAGTAAGTGAGCAGTTCTTC.

V and J are TRBV7-3 and TRBJ2-3, with D uncertain. The V end lost 4 bases, the J end lost 2 bases, and 13 bases lay between the germline ends. Germline V gene lookup returns CDR1 SGHTA and CDR2 FQGTGA. The CDR3 consists of 15 residues. CDR3 DNA: TGTGCCAGCAGCTCACTACCCTTCTCCACAGATACGCAGTATTTT. As protein: CASSSLPFSTDTQYF.

V gene TRBV20-1 combines with J gene TRBJ1-2; a possible D gene is TRBD1 (6 bases). Germline values: CDR1 DFQATT, CDR2 SNEGSKA (reference sequence). This CDR3 region has 14 residues. The V and J ends lost 5 bases and 8 bases respectively, with 21 bases between them. The CDR3 DNA follows: TGCAGTGCTGTGAATCGCTCTACAGGGTACGGCTACACCTTC. Protein: CSAVNRSTGYGYTF.

V usage is TRBV14 and J usage is TRBJ1-3; D unresolved. V shed 4 bases and J shed 8 bases, with 21 bases lying between them. The CDR3 is 16 residues long. Germline assignment: CDR1 SGHDN and CDR2 FVKESK. The CDR3: CASSRGPGPNLYTIYF. The CDR3 coding sequence is TGTGCCAGCAGCCGCGGACCGGGCCCCAACCTCTACACCATATATTTT.